The clone carrying this T cell receptor (beta chain) appeared a few times. These data originate in a study of T-cell memory formation after mild COVID-19. Trimming shortened V by 6 bases and J by 3 bases, and 5 bases separated the two germline ends. The CDR3 covers 11 residues. Germline V lookup: CDR1 SQVTM, CDR2 ANQGSEA. TCRdb reanalysed the 5' RACE reads using MiXCR and keeps one entry per CDR3 protein. The sample yields roughly 380,000 distinct CDR3 sequences, around 28% seen once. Sequences were obtained from PBMCs or a T cell subset sorted from them (not recorded which). This receptor was taken from an adult woman who had mild COVID-19 (a few samples of this study predate the infection). Cell type and time point are not known. The chain carries TRBV29-1 and TRBJ2-2; D gene ambiguous. Here the CDR3 reads CSVLDTGELFF. Written as DNA, the CDR3 is TGCAGCGTACTCGACACCGGGGAGCTGTTTTTT.